This TCR beta chain is drawn from a study of CD8+CD57+ T cells in acquired aplastic anemia. CD8+CD57+ cell expansion had been shown by flow cytometry in patients chosen for sequencing. Genomic DNA, the template, was used for profiling of the TCR beta VDJ and CDR3. TCRdb reprocessed the reads via MiXCR and lists one record per CDR3 protein. The table lists some 180,000 distinct CDR3 sequences, about three fifths of them singletons. Looked up from germline, CDR1 is DFQATT and CDR2 is SNEGSKA (reference sequence). The trim removed 0 bases at V and 12 bases at J, leaving 8 bases unmatched. This CDR3 is 13 amino acids long.

The receptor was derived from a human donor with aplastic anemia. The sequenced sample consisted of sorted CD4+, CD8+, or CD8+CD57+ T cells (not recorded which) from PBMCs. The V call is TRBV20-1, the J call TRBJ2-7; TRBD2 matches 10 bases. Written as DNA, the CDR3 is TGCAGTGCTAGAGAAAGCGGGGGGGCCTTCCGGTACTTC. Protein sequence: CSARESGGAFRYF.